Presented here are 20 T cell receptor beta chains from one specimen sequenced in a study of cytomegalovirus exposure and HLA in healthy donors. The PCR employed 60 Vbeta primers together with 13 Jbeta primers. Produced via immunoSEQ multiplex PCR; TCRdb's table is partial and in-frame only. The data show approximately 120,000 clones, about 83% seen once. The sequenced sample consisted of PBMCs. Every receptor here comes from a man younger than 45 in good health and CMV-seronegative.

The CDR3 DNA sequence: TGTGCCAGCAGCACCGGACAGGGGTGGGGTCGTAGCAATCAGCCCCAGCATTTT. It specifies CASSTGQGWGRSNQPQHF. This chain joins TRBV7-9 and TRBJ1-5, with 9 bases matching TRBD1. In germline, CDR1 is SEHNR, CDR2 FQNEAQ (reference sequence). CDR3 length: 18 amino acids. The J segment lost 0 bases and the V segment lost 5 bases, leaving 11 bases of the junction unmatched.

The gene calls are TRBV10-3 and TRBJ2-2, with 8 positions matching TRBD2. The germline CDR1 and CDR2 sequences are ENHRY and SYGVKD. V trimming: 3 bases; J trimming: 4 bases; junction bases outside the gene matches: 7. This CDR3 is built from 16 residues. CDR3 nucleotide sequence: TGTGCCATCAGTGAAGTCGGGGGGGCCCCCACCGGGGAGCTGTTTTTT. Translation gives CAISEVGGAPTGELFF.

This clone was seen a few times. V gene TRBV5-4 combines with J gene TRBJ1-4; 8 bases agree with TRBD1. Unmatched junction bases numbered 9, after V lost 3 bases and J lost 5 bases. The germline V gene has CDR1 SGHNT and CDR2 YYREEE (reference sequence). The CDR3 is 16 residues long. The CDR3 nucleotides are TGTGCCAGCAGCTCGGGACAGGCTTCCCCCAATGAAAAACTGTTTTTT. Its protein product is CASSSGQASPNEKLFF.

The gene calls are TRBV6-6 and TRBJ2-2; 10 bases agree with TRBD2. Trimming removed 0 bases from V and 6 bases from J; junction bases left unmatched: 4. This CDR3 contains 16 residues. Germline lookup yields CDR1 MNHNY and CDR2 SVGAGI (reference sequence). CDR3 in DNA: TGTGCCAGCAGTTACTCCAGCGGGGGGGCTCCCGGGGAGCTGTTTTTT. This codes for CASSYSSGGAPGELFF.

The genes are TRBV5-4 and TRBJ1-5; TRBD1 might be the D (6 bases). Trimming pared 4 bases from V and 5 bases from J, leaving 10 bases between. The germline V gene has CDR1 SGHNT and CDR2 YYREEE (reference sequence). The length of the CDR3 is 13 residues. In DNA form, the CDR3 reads TGTGCCAGCAGCCGGGACAAGGATCAGCCCCAGCATTTT. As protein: CASSRDKDQPQHF.

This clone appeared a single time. CDR3 DNA sequence: TGTGCCTGGAGTCCGTGGCGGAGGCAAGATTCTGGAAACACCATATATTTT. As protein: CAWSPWRRQDSGNTIYF. The chain joins TRBV30 to TRBJ1-3, with D hard to call. CDR1 is GTSNPN and CDR2 is SVGIG in the germline V gene (reference sequence). V lost 2 bases and J lost 1, with 18 bases in between. This CDR3 contains 17 residues. The entire variable domain, with the rest obtained from reference TRBV30 and TRBJ1-3, is as follows: SQTIHQWPATLVQPVGSPLSLECTVEGTSNPNLYWYRQAAGRGLQLLFYSVGIGQISSEVPQNLSASRPQDRQFILSSKKLLLSDSGFYLCAWSPWRRQDSGNTIYFGEGSWLTVV.

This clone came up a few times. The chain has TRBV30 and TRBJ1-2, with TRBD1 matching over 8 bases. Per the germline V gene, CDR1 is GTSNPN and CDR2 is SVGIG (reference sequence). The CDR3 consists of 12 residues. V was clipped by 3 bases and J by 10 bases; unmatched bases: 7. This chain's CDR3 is CAWSPGGADYTF. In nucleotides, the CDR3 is TGTGCCTGGAGCCCAGGGGGCGCCGACTACACCTTC.

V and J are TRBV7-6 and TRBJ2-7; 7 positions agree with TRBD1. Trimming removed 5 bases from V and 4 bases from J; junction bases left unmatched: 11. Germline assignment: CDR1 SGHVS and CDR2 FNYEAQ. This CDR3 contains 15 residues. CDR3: CASSQGQAPRYEQYF. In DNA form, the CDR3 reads TGTGCCAGCAGCCAAGGACAGGCTCCCCGTTACGAGCAGTACTTC.

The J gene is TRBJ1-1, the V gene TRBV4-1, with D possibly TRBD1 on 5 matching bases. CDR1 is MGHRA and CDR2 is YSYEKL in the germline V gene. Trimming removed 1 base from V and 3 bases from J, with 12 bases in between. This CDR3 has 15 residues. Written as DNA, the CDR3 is TGCGCCAGCAGCCAAGGGCAGGGTATGGACACTGAAGCTTTCTTT. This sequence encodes CASSQGQGMDTEAFF.

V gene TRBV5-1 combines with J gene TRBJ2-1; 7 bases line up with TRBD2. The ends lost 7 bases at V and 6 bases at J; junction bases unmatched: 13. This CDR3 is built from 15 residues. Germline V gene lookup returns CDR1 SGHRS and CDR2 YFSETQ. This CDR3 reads CASGLAAVNLNEQFF. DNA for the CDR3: TGCGCCAGCGGCCTAGCGGCCGTTAACCTCAATGAGCAGTTCTTC.

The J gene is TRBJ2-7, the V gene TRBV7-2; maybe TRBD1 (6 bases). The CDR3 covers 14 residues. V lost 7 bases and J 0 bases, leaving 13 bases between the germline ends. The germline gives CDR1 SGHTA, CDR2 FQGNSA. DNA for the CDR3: TGTGCCAGCACCCCCGGACAGCGCTCCTACGAGCAGTACTTC. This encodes CASTPGQRSYEQYF.

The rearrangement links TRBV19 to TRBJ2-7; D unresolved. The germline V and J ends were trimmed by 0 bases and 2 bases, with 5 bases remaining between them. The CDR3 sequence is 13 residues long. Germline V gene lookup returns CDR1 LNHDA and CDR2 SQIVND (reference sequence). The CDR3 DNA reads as TGTGCCAGTAGTATAGACGAGACCTACGAGCAGTACTTC. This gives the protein CASSIDETYEQYF. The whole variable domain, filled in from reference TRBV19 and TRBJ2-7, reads DGGITQSPKYLFRKEGQNVTLSCEQNLNHDAMYWYRQDPGQGLRLIYYSQIVNDFQKGDIAEGYSVSREKKESFPLTVTSAQKNPTAFYLCASSIDETYEQYFGPGTRLTVT.

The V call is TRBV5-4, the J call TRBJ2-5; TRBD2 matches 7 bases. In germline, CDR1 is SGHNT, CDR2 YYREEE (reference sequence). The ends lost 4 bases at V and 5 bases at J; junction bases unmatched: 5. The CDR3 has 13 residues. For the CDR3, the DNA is TGTGCCAGCAGCCCGTTAGCGGGTGAGACCCAGTACTTC. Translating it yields CASSPLAGETQYF.

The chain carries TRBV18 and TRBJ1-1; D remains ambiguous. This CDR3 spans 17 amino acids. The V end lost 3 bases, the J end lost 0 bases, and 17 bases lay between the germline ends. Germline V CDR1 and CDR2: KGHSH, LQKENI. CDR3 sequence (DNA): TGTGCCAGCTCACCCAATCACCGGGGAGGGATGAACACTGAAGCTTTCTTT. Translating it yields CASSPNHRGGMNTEAFF. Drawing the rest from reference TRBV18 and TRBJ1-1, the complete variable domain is NAGVMQNPRHLVRRRGQEARLRCSPMKGHSHVYWYRQLPEEGLKFMVYLQKENIIDESGMPKERFSAEFPKEGPSILRIQQVVRGDSAAYFCASSPNHRGGMNTEAFFGQGTRLTVV.

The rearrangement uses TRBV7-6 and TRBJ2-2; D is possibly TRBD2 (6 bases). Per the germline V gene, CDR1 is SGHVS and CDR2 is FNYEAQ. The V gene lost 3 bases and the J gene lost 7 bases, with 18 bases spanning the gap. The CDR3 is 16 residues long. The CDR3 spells CASSFLPGTGGGELFF. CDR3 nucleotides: TGTGCCAGCAGCTTCCTTCCAGGGACCGGGGGCGGGGAGCTGTTTTTT. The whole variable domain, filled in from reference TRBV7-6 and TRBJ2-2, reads GAGVSQSPRYKVTKRGQDVALRCDPISGHVSLYWYRQALGQGPEFLTYFNYEAQQDKSGLPNDRFSAERPEGSISTLTIQRTEQRDSAMYRCASSFLPGTGGGELFFGEGSRLTVL.

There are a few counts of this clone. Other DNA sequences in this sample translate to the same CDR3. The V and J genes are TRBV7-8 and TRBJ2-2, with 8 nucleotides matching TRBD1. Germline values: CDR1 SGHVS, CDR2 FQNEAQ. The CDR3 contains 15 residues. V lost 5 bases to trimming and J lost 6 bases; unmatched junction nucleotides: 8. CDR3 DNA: TGTGCCAGCAGCCACAGGGGGTCAGTTGCCGGGGAGCTGTTTTTT. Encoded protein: CASSHRGSVAGELFF.

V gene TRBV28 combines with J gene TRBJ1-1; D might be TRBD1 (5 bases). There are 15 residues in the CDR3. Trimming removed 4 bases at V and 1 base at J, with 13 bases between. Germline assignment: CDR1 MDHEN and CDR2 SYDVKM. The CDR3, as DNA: TGTGCCAGCAGTTGGGTAACGGGGGGGAACACTGAAGCTTTCTTT. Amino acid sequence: CASSWVTGGNTEAFF.

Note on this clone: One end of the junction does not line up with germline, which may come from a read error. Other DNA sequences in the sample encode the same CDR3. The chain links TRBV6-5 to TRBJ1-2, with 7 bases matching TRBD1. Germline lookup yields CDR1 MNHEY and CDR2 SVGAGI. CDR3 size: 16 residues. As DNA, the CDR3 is TGTGCCAGCAGTTCCCTGATTACAGGGGCCATCTATGGCTATACCTTC. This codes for CASSSLITGAIYGYTF.

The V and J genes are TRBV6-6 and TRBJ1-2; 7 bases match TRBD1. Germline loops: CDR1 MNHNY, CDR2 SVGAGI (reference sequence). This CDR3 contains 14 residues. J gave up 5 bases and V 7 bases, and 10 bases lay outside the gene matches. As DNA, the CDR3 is TGTGCCAGCACCATGGGACAGCAATTTTATGGCTACACCTTC. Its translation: CASTMGQQFYGYTF.

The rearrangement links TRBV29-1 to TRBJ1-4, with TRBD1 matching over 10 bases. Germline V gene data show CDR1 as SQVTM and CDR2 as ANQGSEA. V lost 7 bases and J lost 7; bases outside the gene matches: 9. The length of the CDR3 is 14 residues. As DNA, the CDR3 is TGCAGCGCAGTCCCGGGACAGGGGAGTGAAAAACTGTTTTTT. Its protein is CSAVPGQGSEKLFF.